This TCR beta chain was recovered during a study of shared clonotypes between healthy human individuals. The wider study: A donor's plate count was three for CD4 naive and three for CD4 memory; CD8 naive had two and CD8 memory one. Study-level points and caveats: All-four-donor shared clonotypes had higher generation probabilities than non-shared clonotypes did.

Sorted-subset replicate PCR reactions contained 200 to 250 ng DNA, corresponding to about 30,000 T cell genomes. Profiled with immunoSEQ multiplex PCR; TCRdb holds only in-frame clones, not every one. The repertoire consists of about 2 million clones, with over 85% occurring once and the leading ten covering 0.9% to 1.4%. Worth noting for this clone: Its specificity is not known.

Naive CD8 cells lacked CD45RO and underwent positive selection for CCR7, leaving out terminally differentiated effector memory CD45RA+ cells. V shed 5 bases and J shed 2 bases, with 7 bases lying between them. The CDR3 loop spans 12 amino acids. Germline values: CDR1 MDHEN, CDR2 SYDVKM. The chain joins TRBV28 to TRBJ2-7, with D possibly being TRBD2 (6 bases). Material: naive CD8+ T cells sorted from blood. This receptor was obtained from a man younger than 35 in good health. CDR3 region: CASSREPYEQYF. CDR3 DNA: TGTGCCAGCAGTCGGGAGCCCTACGAGCAGTACTTC.